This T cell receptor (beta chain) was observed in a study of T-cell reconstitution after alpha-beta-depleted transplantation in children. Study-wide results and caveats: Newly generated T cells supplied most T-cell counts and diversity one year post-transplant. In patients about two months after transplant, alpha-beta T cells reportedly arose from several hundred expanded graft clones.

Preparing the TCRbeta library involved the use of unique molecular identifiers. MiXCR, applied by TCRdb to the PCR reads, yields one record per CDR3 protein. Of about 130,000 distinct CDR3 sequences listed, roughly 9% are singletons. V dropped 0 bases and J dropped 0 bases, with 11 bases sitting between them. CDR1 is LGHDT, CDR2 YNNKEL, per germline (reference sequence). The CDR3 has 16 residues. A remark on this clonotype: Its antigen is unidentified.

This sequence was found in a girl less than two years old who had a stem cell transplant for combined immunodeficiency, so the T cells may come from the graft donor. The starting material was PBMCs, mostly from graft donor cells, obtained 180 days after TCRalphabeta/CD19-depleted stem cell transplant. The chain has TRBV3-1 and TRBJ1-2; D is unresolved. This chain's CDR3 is CASSQDWAAANYGYTF. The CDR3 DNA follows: TGTGCCAGCAGCCAAGATTGGGCGGCGGCTAACTATGGCTACACCTTC. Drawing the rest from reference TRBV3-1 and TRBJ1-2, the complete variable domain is DTAVSQTPKYLVTQMGNDKSIKCEQNLGHDTMYWYKQDSKKFLKIMFSYNNKELIINETVPNRFSPKSPDKAHLNLHINSLELGDSAVYFCASSQDWAAANYGYTFGSGTRLTVV.